This entry features one T cell receptor beta chain sequence. Its cognate antigen is unknown. The CDR3 is 11 amino acids. V was shortened by 2 bases and J by 7 bases, with 7 bases between the two germline ends. Germline-derived CDR1 and CDR2 are SGDLS and YYNGEE. This specimen belongs to a study of T-cell memory formation after mild COVID-19. MiXCR, run by TCRdb on the 5' RACE reads, gives a single entry per CDR3 protein. This sample has about 470,000 distinct CDR3 sequences, with about 18% found just once. Study findings and constraints: Clones that shrank (day 15 to 85) were balanced CD4/CD8, whereas later expanders leaned CD4+.

Source material: PBMCs or a T cell subset sorted from them (not recorded which). The chain couples TRBV9 to TRBJ2-7; D remains unclear. This TCR was sampled from an adult woman who had mild COVID-19 (a few samples of this study predate the infection). Cell type and time point are not known. CDR3 loop: CASSVGLEQYF. CDR3 nucleotides: TGTGCCAGCAGCGTCGGGTTGGAGCAGTACTTC.